This TCR beta chain is drawn from a study of response to subunit inactivated influenza vaccine. TCRdb used MiXCR to reprocess the RT-PCR reads, holding one entry per CDR3 protein. The table has roughly 160,000 distinct CDR3 sequences, around 10% seen once. This clonotype showed up just a few times. Its specificity is not known. The CDR3 has 14 amino acids. V was trimmed by 4 bases and J by 6 bases, leaving 16 bases between them. Per germline, CDR1 LGHNA and CDR2 YNFKEQ. Whole-study results and caveats: The authors offered the suggestion that each seasonal influenza vaccination recruits few new T cells.

The TCR was taken from a man between 50 and 75 years old who received an inactivated influenza vaccine. Sequencing was performed on CD8+ T cells sorted from PBMCs, taken around 25 months after vaccination. V is TRBV4-2 and J is TRBJ2-7; tentative D call: TRBD2 (7 bases). CDR3: CASSLRGGAGEQYF. The CDR3 DNA follows: TGTGCCAGCAGCCTAAGAGGGGGGGCGGGCGAGCAGTACTTC.